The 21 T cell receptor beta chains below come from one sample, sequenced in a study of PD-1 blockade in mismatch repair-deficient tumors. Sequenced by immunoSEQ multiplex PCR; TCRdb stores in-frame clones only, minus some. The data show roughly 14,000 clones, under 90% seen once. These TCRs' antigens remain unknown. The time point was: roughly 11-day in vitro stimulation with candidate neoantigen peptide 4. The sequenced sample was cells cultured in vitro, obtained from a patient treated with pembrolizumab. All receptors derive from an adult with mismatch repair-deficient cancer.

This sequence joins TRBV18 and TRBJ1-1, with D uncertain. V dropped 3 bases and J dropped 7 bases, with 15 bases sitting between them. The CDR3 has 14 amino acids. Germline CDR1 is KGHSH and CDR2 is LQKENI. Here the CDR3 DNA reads TGTGCCAGCTCACCCTTGGGGAGGGAAGGTGAAGCTTTCTTT. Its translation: CASSPLGREGEAFF.

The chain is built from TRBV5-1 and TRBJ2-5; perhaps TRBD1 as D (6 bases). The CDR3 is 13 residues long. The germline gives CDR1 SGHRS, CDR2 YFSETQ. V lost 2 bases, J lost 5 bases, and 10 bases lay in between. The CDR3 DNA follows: TGCGCCAGCAGCTTCCAGGGGAGCGAGACCCAGTACTTC. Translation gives CASSFQGSETQYF.

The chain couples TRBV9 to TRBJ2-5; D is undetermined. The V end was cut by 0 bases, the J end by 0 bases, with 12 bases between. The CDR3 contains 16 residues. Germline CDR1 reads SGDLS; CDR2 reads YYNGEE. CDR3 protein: CASSVGIIGDQETQYF. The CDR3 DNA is TGTGCCAGCAGCGTAGGTATTATTGGGGACCAAGAGACCCAGTACTTC.

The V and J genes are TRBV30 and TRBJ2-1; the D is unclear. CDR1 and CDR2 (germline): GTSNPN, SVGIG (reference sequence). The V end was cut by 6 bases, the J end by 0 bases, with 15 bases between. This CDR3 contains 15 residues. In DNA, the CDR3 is TGTGCCTGCACCAAGTCTATGAGCTCCTACAATGAGCAGTTCTTC. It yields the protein CACTKSMSSYNEQFF.

CDR3 sequence: CAISEWGASSYEQYF. Written as DNA, the CDR3 is TGTGCCATCAGTGAGTGGGGGGCGTCCTCCTACGAGCAGTACTTC. The gene calls are TRBV10-3 and TRBJ2-7; D may match TRBD1 or TRBD2 (6 bases each). The CDR3 contains 15 residues. CDR1 and CDR2 (germline): ENHRY, SYGVKD. Trimming removed 1 base from V and 0 bases from J, with 10 bases in between.

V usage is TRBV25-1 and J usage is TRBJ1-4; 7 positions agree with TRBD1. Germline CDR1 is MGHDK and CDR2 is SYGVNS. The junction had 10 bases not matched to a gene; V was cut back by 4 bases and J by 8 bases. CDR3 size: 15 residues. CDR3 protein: CASSGTGASREKLFF. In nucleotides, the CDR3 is TGTGCCAGCAGTGGTACAGGGGCCTCCCGGGAAAAACTGTTTTTT.

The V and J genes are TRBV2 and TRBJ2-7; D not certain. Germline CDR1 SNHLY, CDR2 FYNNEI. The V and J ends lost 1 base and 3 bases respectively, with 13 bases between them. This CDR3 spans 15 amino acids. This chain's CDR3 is CASSEDSQINYEQYF. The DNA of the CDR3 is TGTGCCAGCAGTGAAGACTCGCAAATAAACTACGAGCAGTACTTC.

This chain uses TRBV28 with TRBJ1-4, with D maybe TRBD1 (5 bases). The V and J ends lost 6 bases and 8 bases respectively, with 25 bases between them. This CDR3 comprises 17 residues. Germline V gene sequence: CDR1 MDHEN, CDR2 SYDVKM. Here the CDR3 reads CASSTHLRGGEGEKLFF. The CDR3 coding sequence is TGTGCCAGCAGCACTCACTTACGGGGAGGGGAGGGGGAAAAACTGTTTTTT.

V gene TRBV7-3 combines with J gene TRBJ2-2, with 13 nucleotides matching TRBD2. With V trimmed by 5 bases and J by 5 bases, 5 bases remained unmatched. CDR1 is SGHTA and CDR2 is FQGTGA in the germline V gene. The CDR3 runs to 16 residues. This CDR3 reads CASSPLAGGLTGELFF. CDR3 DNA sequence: TGTGCCAGCAGCCCACTAGCGGGAGGGCTAACCGGGGAGCTGTTTTTT.

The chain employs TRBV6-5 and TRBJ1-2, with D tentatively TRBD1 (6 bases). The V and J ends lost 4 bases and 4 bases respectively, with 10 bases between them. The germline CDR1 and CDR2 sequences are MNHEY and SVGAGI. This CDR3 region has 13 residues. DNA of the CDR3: TGTGCCAGCAGTTCGGACAGCGTCTATGGCTACACCTTC. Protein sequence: CASSSDSVYGYTF.

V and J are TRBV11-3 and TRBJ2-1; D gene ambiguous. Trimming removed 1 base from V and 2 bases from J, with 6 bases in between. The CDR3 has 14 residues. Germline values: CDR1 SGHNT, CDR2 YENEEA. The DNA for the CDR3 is TGTGCCAGCAGCTTAGGCGAGACCTACAATGAGCAGTTCTTC. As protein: CASSLGETYNEQFF.

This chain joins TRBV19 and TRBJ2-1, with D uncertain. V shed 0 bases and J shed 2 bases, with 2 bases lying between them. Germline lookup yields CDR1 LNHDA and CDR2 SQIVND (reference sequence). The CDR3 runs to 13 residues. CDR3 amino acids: CASSIEPYNEQFF. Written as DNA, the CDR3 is TGTGCCAGTAGTATAGAACCCTACAATGAGCAGTTCTTC.

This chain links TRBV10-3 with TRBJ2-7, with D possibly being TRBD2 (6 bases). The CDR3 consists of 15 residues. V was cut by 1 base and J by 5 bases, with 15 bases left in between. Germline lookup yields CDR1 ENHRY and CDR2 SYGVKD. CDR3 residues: CAISEFRDSVDEQYF. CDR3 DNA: TGTGCCATCAGTGAGTTCCGGGACTCAGTAGACGAGCAGTACTTC.

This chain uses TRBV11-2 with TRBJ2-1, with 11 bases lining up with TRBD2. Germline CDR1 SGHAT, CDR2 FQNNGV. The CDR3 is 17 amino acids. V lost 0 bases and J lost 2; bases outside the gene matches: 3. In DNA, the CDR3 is TGTGCCAGCAGCTTAGATGGGACTAGCGGACCCTACAATGAGCAGTTCTTC. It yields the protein CASSLDGTSGPYNEQFF.

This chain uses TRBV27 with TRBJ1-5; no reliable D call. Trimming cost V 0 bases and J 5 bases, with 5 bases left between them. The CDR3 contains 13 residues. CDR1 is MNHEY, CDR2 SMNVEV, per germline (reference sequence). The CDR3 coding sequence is TGTGCCAGCAGTTTATCGGTAGATCAGCCCCAGCATTTT. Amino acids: CASSLSVDQPQHF.

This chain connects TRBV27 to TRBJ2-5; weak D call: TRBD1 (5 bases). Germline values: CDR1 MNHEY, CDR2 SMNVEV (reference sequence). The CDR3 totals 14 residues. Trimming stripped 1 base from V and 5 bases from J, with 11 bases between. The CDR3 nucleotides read TGTGCCAGCAGTTTATTCTGGGGCGCCGAGACCCAGTACTTC. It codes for CASSLFWGAETQYF.

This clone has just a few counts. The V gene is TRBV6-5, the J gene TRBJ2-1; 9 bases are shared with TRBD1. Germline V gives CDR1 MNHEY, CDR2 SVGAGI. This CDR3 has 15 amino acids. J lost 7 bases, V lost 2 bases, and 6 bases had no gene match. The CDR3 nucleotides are TGTGCCAGCAGTTACGACAGGGGGGCTGAGAATGAGCAGTTCTTC. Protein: CASSYDRGAENEQFF.

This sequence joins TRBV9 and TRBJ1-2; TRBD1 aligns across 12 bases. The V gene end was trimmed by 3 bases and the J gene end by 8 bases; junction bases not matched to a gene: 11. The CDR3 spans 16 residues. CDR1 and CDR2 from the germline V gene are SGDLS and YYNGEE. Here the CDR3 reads CASSAFMGQGARGYTF. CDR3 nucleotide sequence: TGTGCCAGCAGCGCGTTTATGGGACAGGGGGCGCGAGGCTACACCTTC. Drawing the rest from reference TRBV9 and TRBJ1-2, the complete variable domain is DSGVTQTPKHLITATGQRVTLRCSPRSGDLSVYWYQQSLDQGLQFLIQYYNGEERAKGNILERFSAQQFPDLHSELNLSSLELGDSALYFCASSAFMGQGARGYTFGSGTRLTVV.

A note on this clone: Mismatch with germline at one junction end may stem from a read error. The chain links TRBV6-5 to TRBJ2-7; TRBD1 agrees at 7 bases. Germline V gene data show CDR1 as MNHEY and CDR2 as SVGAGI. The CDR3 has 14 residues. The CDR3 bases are TGTGCCAGCAGTTACGACAGGGTCTCCCACGAGCAGTACTTC. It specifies CASSYDRVSHEQYF.

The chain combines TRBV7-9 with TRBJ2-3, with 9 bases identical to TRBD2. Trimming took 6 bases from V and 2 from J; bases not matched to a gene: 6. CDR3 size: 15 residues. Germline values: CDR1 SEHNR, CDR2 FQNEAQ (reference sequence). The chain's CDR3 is CASSFSGSFTDTQYF. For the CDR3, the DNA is TGTGCCAGCAGTTTTAGCGGGAGCTTCACAGATACGCAGTATTTT.

In DNA form, the CDR3 reads TGTGCCAGCAGCTTAGATAGGGATACCGGGGAGCTGTTTTTT. Its translation: CASSLDRDTGELFF. V usage is TRBV11-2 and J usage is TRBJ2-2; D is undetermined. The CDR3 runs to 14 residues. Germline CDR1 and CDR2: SGHAT and FQNNGV. The V end lost 0 bases, the J end lost 5 bases, and 7 bases lay between the germline ends.